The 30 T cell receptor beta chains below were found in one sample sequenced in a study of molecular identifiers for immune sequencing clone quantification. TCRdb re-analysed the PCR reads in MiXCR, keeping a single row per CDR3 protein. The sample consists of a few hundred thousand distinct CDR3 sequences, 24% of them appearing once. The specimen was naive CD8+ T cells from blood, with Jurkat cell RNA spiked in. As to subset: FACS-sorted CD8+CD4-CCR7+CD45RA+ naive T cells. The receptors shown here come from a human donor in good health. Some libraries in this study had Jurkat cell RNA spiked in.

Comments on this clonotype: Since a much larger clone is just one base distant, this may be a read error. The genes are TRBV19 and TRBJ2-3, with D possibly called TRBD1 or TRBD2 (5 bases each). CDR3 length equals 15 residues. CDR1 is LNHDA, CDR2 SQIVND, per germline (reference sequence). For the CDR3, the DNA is TGTGCCGGTAGTACTATCGGGACCTTAGGAGATACGCAGTATTTT. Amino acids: CAGSTIGTLGDTQYF.

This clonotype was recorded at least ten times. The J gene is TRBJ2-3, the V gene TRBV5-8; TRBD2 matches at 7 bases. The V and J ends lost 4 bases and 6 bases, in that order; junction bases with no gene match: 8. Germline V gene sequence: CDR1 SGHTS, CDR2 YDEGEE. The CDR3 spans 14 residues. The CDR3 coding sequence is TGTGCCAGCAGCAGGGTGGCGGGAGATGATACGCAGTATTTT. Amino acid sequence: CASSRVAGDDTQYF.

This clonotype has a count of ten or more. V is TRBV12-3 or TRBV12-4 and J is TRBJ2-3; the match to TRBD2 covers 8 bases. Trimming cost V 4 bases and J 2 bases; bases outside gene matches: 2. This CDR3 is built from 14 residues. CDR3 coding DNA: TGTGCCAGCAGTTCAGCGGGGGACACAGATACGCAGTATTTT. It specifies CASSSAGDTDTQYF.

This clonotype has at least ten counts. The CDR3 DNA reads as TGCGCCAGCAGCCAAGCCGACTCCCTATACAATGAGCAGTTCTTC. Encoded protein: CASSQADSLYNEQFF. The chain recombines TRBV4-3 with TRBJ2-1; D unresolved. The V end lost 1 base, the J end lost 4 bases, and 11 bases lay between the germline ends. Germline CDR1 and CDR2: LGHNA and YSLEER. The CDR3 is 15 residues long.

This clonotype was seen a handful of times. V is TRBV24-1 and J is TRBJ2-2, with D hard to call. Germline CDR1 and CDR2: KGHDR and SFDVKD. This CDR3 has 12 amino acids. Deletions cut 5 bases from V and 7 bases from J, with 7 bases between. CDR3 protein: CATSGSGGELFF. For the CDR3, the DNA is TGTGCCACCAGTGGTTCCGGCGGGGAGCTGTTTTTT.

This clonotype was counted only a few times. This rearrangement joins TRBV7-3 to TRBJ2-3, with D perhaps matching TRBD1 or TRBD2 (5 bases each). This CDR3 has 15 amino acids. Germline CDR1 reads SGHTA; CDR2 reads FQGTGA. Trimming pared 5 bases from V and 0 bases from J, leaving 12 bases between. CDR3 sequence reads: CASSHGTSSTDTQYF. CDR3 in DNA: TGTGCCAGCAGCCATGGGACCAGTAGCACAGATACGCAGTATTTT. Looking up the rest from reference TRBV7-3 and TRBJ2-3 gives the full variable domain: GAGVSQTPSNKVTEKGKYVELRCDPISGHTALYWYRQSLGQGPEFLIYFQGTGAADDSGLPNDRFFAVRPEGSVSTLKIQRTERGDSAVYLCASSHGTSSTDTQYFGPGTRLTVL.

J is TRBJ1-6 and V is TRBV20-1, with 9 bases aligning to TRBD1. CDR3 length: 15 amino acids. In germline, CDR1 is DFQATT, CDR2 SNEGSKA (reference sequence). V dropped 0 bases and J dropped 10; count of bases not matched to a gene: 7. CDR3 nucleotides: TGCAGTGCTAGAGATACAACAGGGGGCTGGTCACCCCTCCACTTT. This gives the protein CSARDTTGGWSPLHF.

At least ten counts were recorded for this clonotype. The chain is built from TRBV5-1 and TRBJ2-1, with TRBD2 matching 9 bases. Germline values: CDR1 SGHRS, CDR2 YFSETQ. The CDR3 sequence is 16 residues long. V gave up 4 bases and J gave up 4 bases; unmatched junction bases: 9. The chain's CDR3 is CASSGGSSGAYNEQFF. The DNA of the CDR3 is TGCGCCAGCAGCGGAGGTTCTAGCGGGGCTTACAATGAGCAGTTCTTC.

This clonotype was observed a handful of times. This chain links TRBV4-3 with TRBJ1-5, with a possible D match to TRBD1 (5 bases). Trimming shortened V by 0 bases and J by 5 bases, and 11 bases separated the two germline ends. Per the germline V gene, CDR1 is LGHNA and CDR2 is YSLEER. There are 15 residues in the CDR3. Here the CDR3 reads CASSQDATDYQPQHF. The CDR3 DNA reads TGCGCCAGCAGCCAAGACGCGACAGACTATCAGCCCCAGCATTTT.

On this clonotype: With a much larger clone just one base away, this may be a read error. The CDR3 DNA sequence: TGCAGCGTTATAAACGTCAACGCAGATACGCAGTATTTT. It specifies CSVINVNADTQYF. The V gene is TRBV29-1, the J gene TRBJ2-3; D remains ambiguous. Germline V CDR1 and CDR2: SQVTM, ANQGSEA. The CDR3 spans 13 residues. V shed 5 bases and J shed 4 bases, with 13 bases lying between them.

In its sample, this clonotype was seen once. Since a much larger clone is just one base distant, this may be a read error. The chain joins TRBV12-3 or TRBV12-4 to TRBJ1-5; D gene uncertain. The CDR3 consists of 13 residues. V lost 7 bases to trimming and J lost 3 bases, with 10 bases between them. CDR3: CASTWEDNQPQHF. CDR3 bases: TGTGCCAGCACCTGGGAAGACAATCAGCCCCAGCATTTT.

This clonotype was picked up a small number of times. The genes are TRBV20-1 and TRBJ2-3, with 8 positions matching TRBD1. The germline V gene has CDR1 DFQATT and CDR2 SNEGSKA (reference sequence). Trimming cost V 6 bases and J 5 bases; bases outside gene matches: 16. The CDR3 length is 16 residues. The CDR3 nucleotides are TGCAGTGCCAACTCCGACAGGGGCCTTGGGGTAGATACGCAGTATTTT. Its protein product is CSANSDRGLGVDTQYF.

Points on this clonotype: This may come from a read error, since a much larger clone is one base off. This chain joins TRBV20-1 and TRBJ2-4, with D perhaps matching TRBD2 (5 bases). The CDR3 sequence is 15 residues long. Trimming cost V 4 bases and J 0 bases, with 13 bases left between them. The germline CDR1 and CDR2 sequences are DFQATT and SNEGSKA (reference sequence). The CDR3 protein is CSATLTTLAKNIQYF. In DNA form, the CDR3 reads TGCAGTGCTACGTTGACTACGCTAGCCAAAAACATTCAGTACTTC.

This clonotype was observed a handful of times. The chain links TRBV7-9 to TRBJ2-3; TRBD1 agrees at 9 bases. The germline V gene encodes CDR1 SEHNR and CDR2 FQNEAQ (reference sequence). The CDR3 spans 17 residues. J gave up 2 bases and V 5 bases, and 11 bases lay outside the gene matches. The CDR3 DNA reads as TGTGCCAGCAGCCCAACGGCCGGGACAGGGACCACAGATACGCAGTATTTT. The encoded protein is CASSPTAGTGTTDTQYF.

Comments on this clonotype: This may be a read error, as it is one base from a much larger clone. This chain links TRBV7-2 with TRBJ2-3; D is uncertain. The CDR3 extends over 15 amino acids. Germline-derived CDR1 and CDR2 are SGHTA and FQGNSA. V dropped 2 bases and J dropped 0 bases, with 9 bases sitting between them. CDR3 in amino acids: CASSLPASSTDTQYF. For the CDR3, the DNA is TGTGCCAGCAGCTTACCAGCCTCTAGCACAGATACGCAGTATTTT.

CDR3 protein: CAISDFMTSGTDTQYF. The CDR3 nucleotides read TGTGCCATCAGTGATTTCATGACTAGCGGCACAGATACGCAGTATTTT. This chain joins TRBV10-3 and TRBJ2-3, with 8 positions matching TRBD2. This CDR3 comprises 16 residues. The V gene's germline CDR1 is ENHRY and CDR2 SYGVKD. V trimming: 3 bases; J trimming: 1 base; junction bases outside the gene matches: 6.

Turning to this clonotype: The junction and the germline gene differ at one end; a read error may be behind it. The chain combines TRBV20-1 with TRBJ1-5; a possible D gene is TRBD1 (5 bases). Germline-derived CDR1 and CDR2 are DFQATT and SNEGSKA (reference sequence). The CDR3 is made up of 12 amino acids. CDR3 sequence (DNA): TGCAGTGGTAGACAGTTTAATCAGCCCCAGCATTTT. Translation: CSGRQFNQPQHF.

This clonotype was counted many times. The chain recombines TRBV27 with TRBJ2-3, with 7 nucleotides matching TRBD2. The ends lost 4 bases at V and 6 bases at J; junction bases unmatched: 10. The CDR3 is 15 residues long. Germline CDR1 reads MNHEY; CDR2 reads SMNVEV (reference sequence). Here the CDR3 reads CASSSSGTMADTQYF. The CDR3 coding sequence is TGTGCCAGCAGTTCATCCGGGACTATGGCTGATACGCAGTATTTT.

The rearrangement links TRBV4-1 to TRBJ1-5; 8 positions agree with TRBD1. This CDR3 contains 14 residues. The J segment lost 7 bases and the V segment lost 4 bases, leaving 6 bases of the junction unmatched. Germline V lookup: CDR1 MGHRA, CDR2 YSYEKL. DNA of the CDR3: TGCGCCAGCAGCCCCGACAGGGGATACCAGCCCCAGCATTTT. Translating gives CASSPDRGYQPQHF.

CDR3 sequence reads: CASSDRDFGLKGDTQYF. CDR3 sequence (DNA): TGTGCCAGCAGCGACAGGGATTTCGGCCTTAAGGGAGATACGCAGTATTTT. The J gene is TRBJ2-3, the V gene TRBV2, with TRBD1 matching over 7 bases. The J segment lost 5 bases and the V segment lost 6 bases, leaving 17 bases of the junction unmatched. The germline gives CDR1 SNHLY, CDR2 FYNNEI. The CDR3 spans 17 residues.

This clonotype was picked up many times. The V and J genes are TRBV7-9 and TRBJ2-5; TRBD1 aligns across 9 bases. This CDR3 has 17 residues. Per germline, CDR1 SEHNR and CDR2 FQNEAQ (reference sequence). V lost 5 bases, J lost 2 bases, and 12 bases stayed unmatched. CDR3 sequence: CASSPGGQGAIQETQYF. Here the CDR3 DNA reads TGTGCCAGCAGCCCGGGGGGACAGGGAGCTATTCAAGAGACCCAGTACTTC. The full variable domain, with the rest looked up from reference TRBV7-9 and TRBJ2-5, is DTGVSQNPRHKITKRGQNVTFRCDPISEHNRLYWYRQTLGQGPEFLTYFQNEAQLEKSRLLSDRFSAERPKGSFSTLEIQRTEQGDSAMYLCASSPGGQGAIQETQYFGPGTRLLVL.

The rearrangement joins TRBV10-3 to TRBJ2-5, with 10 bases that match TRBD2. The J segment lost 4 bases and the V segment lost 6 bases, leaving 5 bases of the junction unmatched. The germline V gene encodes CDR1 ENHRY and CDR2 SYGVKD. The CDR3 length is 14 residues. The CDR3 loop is CAISTAGGVETQYF. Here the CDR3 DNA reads TGTGCCATCAGCACAGCGGGGGGGGTAGAGACCCAGTACTTC.

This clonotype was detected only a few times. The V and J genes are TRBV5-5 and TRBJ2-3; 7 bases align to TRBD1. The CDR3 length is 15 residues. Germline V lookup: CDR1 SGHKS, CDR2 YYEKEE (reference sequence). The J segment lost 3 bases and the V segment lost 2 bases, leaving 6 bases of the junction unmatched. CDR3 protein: CASSFRTGSTDTQYF. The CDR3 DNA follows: TGTGCCAGCAGCTTTAGGACAGGTTCAACAGATACGCAGTATTTT.

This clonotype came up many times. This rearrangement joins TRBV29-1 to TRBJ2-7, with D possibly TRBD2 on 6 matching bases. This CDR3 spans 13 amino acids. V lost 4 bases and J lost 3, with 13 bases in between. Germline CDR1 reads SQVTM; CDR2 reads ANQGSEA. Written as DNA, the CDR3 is TGCAGCGTTGGGGAGGCAGGGTACTACGAGCAGTACTTC. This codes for CSVGEAGYYEQYF.

Here the CDR3 reads CASQESGRAYEQYF. CDR3 sequence (DNA): TGTGCCAGCCAGGAGTCAGGCCGAGCGTACGAGCAGTACTTC. The chain links TRBV27 to TRBJ2-7; the D is unclear. This CDR3 comprises 14 residues. V shed 8 bases and J shed 4 bases, with 18 bases lying between them. The germline gives CDR1 MNHEY, CDR2 SMNVEV (reference sequence).

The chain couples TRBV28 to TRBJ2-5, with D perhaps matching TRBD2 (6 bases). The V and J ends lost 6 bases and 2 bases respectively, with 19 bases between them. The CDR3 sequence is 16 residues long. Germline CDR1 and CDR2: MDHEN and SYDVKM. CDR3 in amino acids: CASRGEVMQQQETQYF. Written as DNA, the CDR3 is TGTGCCAGCAGGGGGGAGGTTATGCAGCAACAAGAGACCCAGTACTTC.

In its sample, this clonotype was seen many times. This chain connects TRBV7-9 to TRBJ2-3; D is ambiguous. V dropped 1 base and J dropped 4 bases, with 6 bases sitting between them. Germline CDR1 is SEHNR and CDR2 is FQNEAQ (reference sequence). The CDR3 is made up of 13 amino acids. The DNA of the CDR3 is TGTGCCAGCAGCTTAGAGACTTCAGATACGCAGTATTTT. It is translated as CASSLETSDTQYF.

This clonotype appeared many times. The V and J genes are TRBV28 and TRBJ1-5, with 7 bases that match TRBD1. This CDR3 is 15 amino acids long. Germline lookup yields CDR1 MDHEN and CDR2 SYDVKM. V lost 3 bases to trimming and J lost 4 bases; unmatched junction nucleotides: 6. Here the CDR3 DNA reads TGTGCCAGCAGTTTGGCAGGGGGGGTAAATCAGCCCCAGCATTTT. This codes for CASSLAGGVNQPQHF.

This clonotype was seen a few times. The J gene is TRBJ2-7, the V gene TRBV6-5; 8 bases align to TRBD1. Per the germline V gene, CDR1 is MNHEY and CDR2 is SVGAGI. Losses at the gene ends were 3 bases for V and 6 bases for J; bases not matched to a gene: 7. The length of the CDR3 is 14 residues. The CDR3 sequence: CASSYGQGLSEQYF. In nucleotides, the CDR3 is TGTGCCAGCAGTTATGGACAGGGTTTGTCCGAGCAGTACTTC.

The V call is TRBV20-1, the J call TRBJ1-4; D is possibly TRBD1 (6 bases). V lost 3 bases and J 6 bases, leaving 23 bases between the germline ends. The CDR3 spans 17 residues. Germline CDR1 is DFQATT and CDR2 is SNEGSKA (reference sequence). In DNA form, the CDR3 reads TGCAGTGCTAGTGGTTTTGCGAGGGGGTCCCTTGATGAAAAACTGTTTTTT. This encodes CSASGFARGSLDEKLFF.